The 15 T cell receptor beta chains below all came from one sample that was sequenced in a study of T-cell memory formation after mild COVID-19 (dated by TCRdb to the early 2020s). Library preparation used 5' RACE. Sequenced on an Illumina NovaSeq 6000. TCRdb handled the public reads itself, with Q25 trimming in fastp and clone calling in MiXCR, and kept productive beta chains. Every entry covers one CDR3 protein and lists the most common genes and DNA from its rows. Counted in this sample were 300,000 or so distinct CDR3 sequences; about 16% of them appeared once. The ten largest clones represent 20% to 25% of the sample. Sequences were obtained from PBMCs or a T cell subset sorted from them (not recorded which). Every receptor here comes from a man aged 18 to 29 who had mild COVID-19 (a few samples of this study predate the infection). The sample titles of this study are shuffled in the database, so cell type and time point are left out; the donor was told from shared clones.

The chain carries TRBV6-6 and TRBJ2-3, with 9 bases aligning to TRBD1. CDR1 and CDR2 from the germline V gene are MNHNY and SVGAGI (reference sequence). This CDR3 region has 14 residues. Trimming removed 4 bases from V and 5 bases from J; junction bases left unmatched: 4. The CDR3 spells CASSFRTGEDTQYF. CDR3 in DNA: TGTGCCAGCAGTTTTCGGACAGGGGAAGATACGCAGTATTTT.

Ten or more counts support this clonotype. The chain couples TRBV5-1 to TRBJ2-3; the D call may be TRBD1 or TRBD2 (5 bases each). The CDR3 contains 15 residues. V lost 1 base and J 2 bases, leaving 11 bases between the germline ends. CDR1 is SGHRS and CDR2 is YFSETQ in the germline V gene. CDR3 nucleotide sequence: TGCGCCAGCAGCTTGCCCGGGGCGAACACAGATACGCAGTATTTT. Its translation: CASSLPGANTDTQYF.

The DNA of the CDR3 is TGCAGTGCCACCACCGGGCACGAAAACATTCAGTACTTC. Protein product: CSATTGHENIQYF. The genes are TRBV20-1 and TRBJ2-4; D unresolved. Germline lookup yields CDR1 DFQATT and CDR2 SNEGSKA (reference sequence). This CDR3 region has 13 residues. Trimming pared 6 bases from V and 5 bases from J, leaving 14 bases between.

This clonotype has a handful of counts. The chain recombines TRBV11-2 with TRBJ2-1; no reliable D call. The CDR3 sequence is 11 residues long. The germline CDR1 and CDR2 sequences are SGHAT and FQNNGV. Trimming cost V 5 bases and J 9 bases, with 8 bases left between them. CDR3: CASSPPPEQFF. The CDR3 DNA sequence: TGTGCCAGCAGCCCCCCACCTGAGCAGTTCTTC. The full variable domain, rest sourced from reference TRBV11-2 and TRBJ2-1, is EAGVAQSPRYKIIEKRQSVAFWCNPISGHATLYWYQQILGQGPKLLIQFQNNGVVDDSQLPKDRFSAERLKGVDSTLKIQPAKLEDSAVYLCASSPPPEQFFGPGTRLTVL.

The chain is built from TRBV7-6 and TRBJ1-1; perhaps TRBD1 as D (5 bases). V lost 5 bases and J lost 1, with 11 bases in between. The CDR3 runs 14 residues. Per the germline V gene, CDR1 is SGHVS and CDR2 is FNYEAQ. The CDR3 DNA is TGTGCCAGCAGCCGGGGGGTGGGGAACACTGAAGCTTTCTTT. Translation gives CASSRGVGNTEAFF.

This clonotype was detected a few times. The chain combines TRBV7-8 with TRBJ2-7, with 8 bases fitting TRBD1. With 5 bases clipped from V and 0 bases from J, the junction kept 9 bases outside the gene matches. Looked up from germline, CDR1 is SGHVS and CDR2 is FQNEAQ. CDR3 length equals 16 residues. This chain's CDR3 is CASSPRTGRSSYEQYF. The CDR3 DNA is TGTGCCAGCAGCCCGCGGACAGGGCGAAGCTCCTACGAGCAGTACTTC.

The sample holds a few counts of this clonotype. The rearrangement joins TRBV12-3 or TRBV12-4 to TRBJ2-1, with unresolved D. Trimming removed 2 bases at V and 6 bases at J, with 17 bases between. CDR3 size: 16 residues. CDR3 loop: CASSLNGPHLLNEQFF. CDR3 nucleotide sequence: TGTGCCAGCAGTTTAAACGGGCCCCACCTACTCAATGAGCAGTTCTTC.

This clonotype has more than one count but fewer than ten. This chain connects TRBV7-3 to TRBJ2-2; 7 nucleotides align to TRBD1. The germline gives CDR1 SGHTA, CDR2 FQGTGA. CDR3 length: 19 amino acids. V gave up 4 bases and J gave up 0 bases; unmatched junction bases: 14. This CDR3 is CASSSRSQGRHTNTGELFF. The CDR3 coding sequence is TGTGCCAGCAGCTCCCGATCACAGGGGAGACACACGAACACCGGGGAGCTGTTTTTT. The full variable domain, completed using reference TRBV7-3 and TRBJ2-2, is GAGVSQTPSNKVTEKGKYVELRCDPISGHTALYWYRQSLGQGPEFLIYFQGTGAADDSGLPNDRFFAVRPEGSVSTLKIQRTERGDSAVYLCASSSRSQGRHTNTGELFFGEGSRLTVL.

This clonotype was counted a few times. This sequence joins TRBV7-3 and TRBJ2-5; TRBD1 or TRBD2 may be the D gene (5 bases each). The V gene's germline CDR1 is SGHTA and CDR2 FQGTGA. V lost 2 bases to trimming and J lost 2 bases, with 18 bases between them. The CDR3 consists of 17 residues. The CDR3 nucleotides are TGTGCCAGCAGCTTACGAGGGGACCGGCAGGATCAAGAGACCCAGTACTTC. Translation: CASSLRGDRQDQETQYF.

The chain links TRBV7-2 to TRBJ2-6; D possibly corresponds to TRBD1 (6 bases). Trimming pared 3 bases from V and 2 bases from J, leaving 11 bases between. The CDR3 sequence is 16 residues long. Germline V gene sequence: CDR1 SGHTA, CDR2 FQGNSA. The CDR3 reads CASSFLRQAGANVLTF. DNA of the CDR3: TGTGCCAGCAGCTTCCTCAGACAGGCTGGGGCCAACGTCCTGACTTTC.

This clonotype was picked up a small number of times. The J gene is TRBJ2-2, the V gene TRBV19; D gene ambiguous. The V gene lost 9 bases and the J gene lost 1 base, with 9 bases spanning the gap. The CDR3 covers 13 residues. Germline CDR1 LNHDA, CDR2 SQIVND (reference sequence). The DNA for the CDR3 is TGTGCCAGCCAACATCAGAACACCGGGGAGCTGTTTTTT. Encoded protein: CASQHQNTGELFF.

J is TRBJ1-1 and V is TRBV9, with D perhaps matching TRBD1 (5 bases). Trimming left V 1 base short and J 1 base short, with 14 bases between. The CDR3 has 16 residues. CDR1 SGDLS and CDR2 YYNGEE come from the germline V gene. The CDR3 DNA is TGTGCCAGCAGCGTAATCCCAACCACAGGGAACACTGAAGCTTTCTTT. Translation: CASSVIPTTGNTEAFF.

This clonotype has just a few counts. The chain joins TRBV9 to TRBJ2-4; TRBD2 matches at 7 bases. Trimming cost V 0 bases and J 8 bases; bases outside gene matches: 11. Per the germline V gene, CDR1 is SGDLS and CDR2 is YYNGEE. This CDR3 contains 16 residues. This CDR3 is CASSVESRAGRDIQYF. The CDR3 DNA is TGTGCCAGCAGCGTAGAAAGTAGGGCGGGGAGGGACATTCAGTACTTC.

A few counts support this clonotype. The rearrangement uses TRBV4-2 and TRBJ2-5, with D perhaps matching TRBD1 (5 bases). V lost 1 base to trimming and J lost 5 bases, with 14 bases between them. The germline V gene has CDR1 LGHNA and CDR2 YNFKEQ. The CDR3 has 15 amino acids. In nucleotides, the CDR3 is TGTGCCAGCAGCCAAGGGGGCCCAGGGCGGGAGACCCAGTACTTC. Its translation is CASSQGGPGRETQYF.

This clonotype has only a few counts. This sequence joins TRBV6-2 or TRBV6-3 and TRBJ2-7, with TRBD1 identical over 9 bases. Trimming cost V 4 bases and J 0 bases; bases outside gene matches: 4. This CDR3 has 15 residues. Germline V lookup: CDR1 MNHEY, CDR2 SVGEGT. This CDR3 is CASSSGQGISYEQYV. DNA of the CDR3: TGTGCCAGCAGTTCCGGACAGGGGATCTCCTACGAGCAGTACGTC.